Listed below are T cell receptor beta chains from one sample, sequenced in a study of resident and recirculating memory T cells in vitiligo. Repertoires were generated with immunoSEQ multiplex PCR, while TCRdb's copy carries only in-frame clones and drops some. Of 250 to 400 clones in the sample, 70% to 80% were seen once. Sequencing used lesional skin. The receptors derive from a male donor with vitiligo. Both conserved end residues are trimmed from each CDR3. The D gene is left open where the match is weak.

j_call v_call d_call cdr3_aa
TRBJ2-1 TRBV11-2 TRBD2 ASSLGRLAGGPHNEQF
TRBJ1-2 TRBV30 . AWSVLFRWSQQGPANYGYT
TRBJ2-6 TRBV7-8 . ASSSQGRGANVLT
TRBJ1-2 TRBV28 . ASSRREWVGYT
TRBJ2-3 TRBV7-3 . ASSLSSRADTQY
TRBJ1-2 TRBV4-1 . ASSQDSRGYGYT
TRBJ1-1 TRBV7-6 . ASSLTRGEAF
TRBJ2-3 TRBV5-5 TRBD2 ASSPRGGTDTQY
TRBJ2-7 TRBV4-1 TRBD2 ASSQVPTGGLYEQY
TRBJ1-2 TRBV10-3 TRBD1 AISGGQGDYGYT
TRBJ1-1 TRBV2 . ASRAENTEAF
TRBJ2-4 TRBV5-6 TRBD2 ASSGDYAGNIQY
TRBJ1-5 TRBV4-2 TRBD1 ASSRSRTGNQPQH
TRBJ2-1 TRBV11-2 TRBD2 ASSLFRVSGILYNEQF
TRBJ2-2 TRBV11-2 . ASSLRIANTGELF
TRBJ1-2 TRBV4-1 TRBD1 ASSQATGAAASYGYT
TRBJ2-3 TRBV12-2 . ATTSGATDTQY
TRBJ1-5 TRBV7-9 . ASSPGGWPQH
TRBJ2-3 TRBV21-1 . ASSKRGQGALSDTQY
TRBJ2-1 TRBV9 . ASSGDRDSLYNEQF
TRBJ2-1 TRBV27 TRBD2 ASSLSSGPYNEQF
TRBJ2-3 TRBV11-2 TRBD2 ASSLSSGSTDTQY
TRBJ2-2 TRBV10-3 TRBD1 AIRSPDRGDSTGELF
TRBJ2-1 TRBV6-4 TRBD2 ASSVRGTYNEQF
TRBJ2-5 TRBV25-1 TRBD2 ASNVNGLAGETQY
TRBJ2-7 TRBV30 . AWSGGHLLPYEQY
TRBJ2-2 TRBV6-6 . ASSYMVLPGELF
TRBJ1-2 TRBV5-1 . ASSFRGSPDGYT
TRBJ2-7 TRBV6-1 . ASSRGPDGREQY